Shown below are 20 T cell receptor beta chains from a single sample sequenced in a study of monozygotic twins with inflammatory bowel disease. Following a re-call of the 5' RACE reads, TCRdb has one entry per CDR3 protein and lacks DNA. The specimen's table records 310,000 or so distinct CDR3 sequences. The sequencing sample was made of blood. The receptors were gathered from a human donor with ulcerative colitis or Crohn's disease, or a healthy co-twin of an affected twin (not recorded which).

The gene calls are TRBV18 and TRBJ2-7; TCRdb proposes TRBD2, but this gene call is untestable without DNA. The CDR3 is 15 amino acids. Germline V gene lookup returns CDR1 KGHSH and CDR2 LQKENI. CDR3 residues: CASSPSATSSYEQYF.

The chain couples TRBV10-3 to TRBJ1-1; TCRdb's D gene call, TRBD1, goes unchecked for lack of DNA. The CDR3 loop spans 13 amino acids. Germline CDR1 is ENHRY and CDR2 is SYGVKD. The chain's CDR3 is CAIRTDLNTEAFF.

This chain uses TRBV11-1 with TRBJ2-2; TCRdb proposes TRBD1, but this gene call is untestable without DNA. Germline loops: CDR1 SGHAT, CDR2 FQDESV (reference sequence). The CDR3 totals 18 residues. CDR3 amino acids: CASSLETFGTRNTGELFF.

J is TRBJ2-2 and V is TRBV24-1. The CDR3 is 16 amino acids. CDR1 and CDR2 from the germline V gene are KGHDR and SFDVKD. This CDR3 reads CATSDPTSGNTGELFF.

The rearrangement links TRBV12-3 or TRBV12-4 to TRBJ2-1; TCRdb's D gene call, TRBD1, goes unchecked for lack of DNA. This CDR3 is built from 14 residues. CDR3 amino acids: CASSFGGAYNEQFF.

V gene TRBV7-2 combines with J gene TRBJ1-2; there is no DNA to check the TCRdb D call of TRBD1. The CDR3 runs 15 residues. CDR1 is SGHTA, CDR2 FQGNSA, per germline. The CDR3 spells CASSLVGGSGEGYTF.

This chain connects TRBV5-1 to TRBJ2-7. This CDR3 region has 18 residues. Germline V gene sequence: CDR1 SGHRS, CDR2 YFSETQ. CDR3 loop: CASSLVGFVDSSSYEQYF.

The V gene is TRBV7-2, the J gene TRBJ1-4; checking the TCRdb D call of TRBD1 is not possible without DNA. Looked up from germline, CDR1 is SGHTA and CDR2 is FQGNSA. The CDR3 runs 15 residues. CDR3: CASSFTGATYEKLFF.

The chain links TRBV20-1 to TRBJ2-2. The CDR3 length is 14 residues. The V gene's germline CDR1 is DFQATT and CDR2 SNEGSKA (reference sequence). This CDR3 is CSALLGSATGELFF.

The chain couples TRBV20-1 to TRBJ1-2; TCRdb returns TRBD1, unconfirmable since there is no DNA. The CDR3 length is 13 residues. Germline assignment: CDR1 DFQATT and CDR2 SNEGSKA (reference sequence). CDR3 amino acids: CSADKTGHYGYTF.

The chain links TRBV12-3 or TRBV12-4 to TRBJ2-1. CDR3 length: 16 amino acids. The CDR3 spells CASSLTTVEDYNEQFF.

The chain carries TRBV11-2 and TRBJ2-1; TCRdb's D call, TRBD1, is unchecked because there is no DNA. The CDR3 covers 15 residues. CDR1 is SGHAT and CDR2 is FQNNGV in the germline V gene. This CDR3 is CASSSIFGGSDEQFF.

V gene TRBV3-1 combines with J gene TRBJ1-5; TCRdb's assignment of TRBD1 cannot be checked, as there is no DNA. The CDR3 totals 14 residues. In germline, CDR1 is LGHDT, CDR2 YNNKEL (reference sequence). The CDR3 is CASSVRGLNQPQHF.

The chain has TRBV20-1 and TRBJ1-6; the TCRdb D gene call, TRBD1, has no DNA to confirm it. Germline-derived CDR1 and CDR2 are DFQATT and SNEGSKA (reference sequence). There are 17 residues in the CDR3. This CDR3 is CSARDGGPGQGISPLHF.

This chain joins TRBV12-3 or TRBV12-4 and TRBJ1-5; lacking DNA, the TRBD1 call made by TCRdb goes unchecked. CDR3 length: 14 amino acids. CDR3 sequence reads: CASRTGTDNQPQHF.

This chain uses TRBV12-3 or TRBV12-4 with TRBJ2-7; checking the TCRdb D call of TRBD1 is not possible without DNA. The CDR3 has 15 amino acids. The CDR3 reads CASSLGAGLPYEQYF.

J is TRBJ1-1 and V is TRBV7-2. Germline values: CDR1 SGHTA, CDR2 FQGNSA. The CDR3 has 13 amino acids. The chain's CDR3 is CASSLDREGVAFF.

The V call is TRBV11-2, the J call TRBJ1-5; TCRdb reports TRBD1, a call that lacks DNA to check it against. CDR3 length: 14 amino acids. Germline CDR1 reads SGHAT; CDR2 reads FQNNGV. The CDR3 loop is CASSPTGGLQPQHF. The variable domain in full, with the rest retrieved from reference TRBV11-2 and TRBJ1-5, is EAGVAQSPRYKIIEKRQSVAFWCNPISGHATLYWYQQILGQGPKLLIQFQNNGVVDDSQLPKDRFSAERLKGVDSTLKIQPAKLEDSAVYLCASSPTGGLQPQHFGDGTRLSIL.

The gene calls are TRBV9 and TRBJ1-1; the D call from TCRdb, TRBD1, cannot be confirmed without DNA. Looked up from germline, CDR1 is SGDLS and CDR2 is YYNGEE. The CDR3 totals 14 residues. The CDR3 here is CASSVGTGRTEAFF. Based on the CDR3 plus reference TRBV9 and TRBJ1-1, the full variable domain is DSGVTQTPKHLITATGQRVTLRCSPRSGDLSVYWYQQSLDQGLQFLIQYYNGEERAKGNILERFSAQQFPDLHSELNLSSLELGDSALYFCASSVGTGRTEAFFGQGTRLTVV.

The chain recombines TRBV5-1 with TRBJ1-1. Germline values: CDR1 SGHRS, CDR2 YFSETQ. The CDR3 totals 13 residues. CDR3 residues: CASSLGMNTEAFF.